Below are 28 T cell receptor beta chains sequenced from a single sample in a study of T-cell memory formation after mild COVID-19. Via MiXCR, TCRdb re-called the 5' RACE reads, giving one row per CDR3 protein. The data show 190,000 or so distinct CDR3 sequences, roughly 10% seen once. The specimen was PBMCs or a T cell subset sorted from them (not recorded which). The receptors derive from a young man who had mild COVID-19 (a few samples of this study predate the infection). Cell type and time point are not known.

V is TRBV6-2 or TRBV6-3 and J is TRBJ2-1; D is uncertain. CDR1 MNHEY and CDR2 SVGEGT come from the germline V gene. Trimming removed 2 bases at V and 5 bases at J, with 19 bases between. The CDR3 has 17 amino acids. This CDR3 reads CASSYPQKRVNHNEQFF. The CDR3 coding sequence is TGTGCCAGCAGTTACCCCCAAAAGCGAGTGAATCACAATGAGCAGTTCTTC.

This clonotype was counted between two and nine times. The chain links TRBV7-2 to TRBJ2-1; 7 bases match TRBD1. CDR1 and CDR2 from the germline V gene are SGHTA and FQGNSA. V was clipped by 3 bases and J by 6 bases; unmatched bases: 5. This CDR3 region has 14 residues. CDR3 loop: CASSLTGWGNEQFF. In nucleotides, the CDR3 is TGTGCCAGCAGCTTGACAGGGTGGGGCAATGAGCAGTTCTTC.

The rearrangement uses TRBV7-2 and TRBJ1-5; D not certain. In germline, CDR1 is SGHTA, CDR2 FQGNSA. The CDR3 has 15 amino acids. Trimming took 0 bases from V and 7 from J, leaving 13 bases between them. CDR3 sequence: CASSLAGSNFQPQHF. The DNA for the CDR3 is TGTGCCAGCAGCTTAGCAGGGTCCAATTTCCAGCCCCAGCATTTT.

This chain joins TRBV12-3 or TRBV12-4 and TRBJ2-5; D is ambiguous. V lost 6 bases and J 4 bases, leaving 15 bases between the germline ends. CDR3 length: 14 amino acids. The CDR3 here is CASSYRLGIETQYF. The CDR3, as DNA: TGTGCCAGCAGCTATAGGCTGGGGATAGAGACCCAGTACTTC.

This sequence joins TRBV5-1 and TRBJ2-5; D possibly matches TRBD1 or TRBD2 (6 bases each). From germline, CDR1 is SGHRS and CDR2 YFSETQ. V was shortened by 6 bases and J by 2 bases, with 17 bases between the two germline ends. The CDR3 loop spans 15 amino acids. CDR3 bases: TGCGCCAGCACAATGACAGGAGGGGGACAAGAGACCCAGTACTTC. Translated: CASTMTGGGQETQYF.

The rearrangement uses TRBV4-1 and TRBJ2-2; TRBD2 is a possible D gene (6 bases). The germline V gene encodes CDR1 MGHRA and CDR2 YSYEKL. Trimming took off 4 bases at V and 5 bases at J, with 11 bases between the two ends. The CDR3 is 14 residues long. The CDR3 bases are TGCGCCAGCAGCCCGGGAGAGGGAACCGGGGAGCTGTTTTTT. Protein sequence: CASSPGEGTGELFF.

This clonotype was seen more than once but under ten times. V gene TRBV5-1 combines with J gene TRBJ2-1; 8 nucleotides match TRBD2. The CDR3 has 15 amino acids. Trimming removed 4 bases from V and 8 bases from J; junction bases left unmatched: 11. Germline V lookup: CDR1 SGHRS, CDR2 YFSETQ. CDR3 nucleotide sequence: TGCGCCAGCAGCCGGGGGGGGGCCGAGGAGCATGAGCAGTTCTTC. This codes for CASSRGGAEEHEQFF.

In its sample, this clonotype was seen many times. The gene calls are TRBV5-1 and TRBJ2-1; 11 bases line up with TRBD2. CDR1 SGHRS and CDR2 YFSETQ come from the germline V gene. This CDR3 comprises 17 residues. Trimming removed 0 bases from V and 7 bases from J; junction bases left unmatched: 9. The CDR3 spells CASSLAIAGGRSNEQFF. DNA for the CDR3: TGCGCCAGCAGCTTGGCCATAGCGGGGGGGAGAAGTAATGAGCAGTTCTTC.

This clonotype has a handful of counts. The gene calls are TRBV4-3 and TRBJ2-1; 9 nucleotides line up with TRBD2. The germline V gene has CDR1 LGHNA and CDR2 YSLEER. The CDR3 has 16 amino acids. V lost 3 bases to trimming and J lost 4 bases; unmatched junction nucleotides: 7. As DNA, the CDR3 is TGCGCCAGCAGCCAGAACCCTAGCGGGACTTACAATGAGCAGTTCTTC. Translated, it gives CASSQNPSGTYNEQFF.

This chain links TRBV20-1 with TRBJ2-3; 9 bases are a match to TRBD1. Germline loops: CDR1 DFQATT, CDR2 SNEGSKA (reference sequence). The CDR3 extends over 12 amino acids. V shed 6 bases, J shed 5 bases, and the junction held 3 bases outside the gene matches. The CDR3 bases are TGCAGTGCCCTGGGACAGGGAGATACGCAGTATTTT. This codes for CSALGQGDTQYF.

The chain combines TRBV5-1 with TRBJ2-7; 9 nucleotides line up with TRBD2. CDR3 length: 17 residues. Trimming took 3 bases from V and 0 from J; bases not matched to a gene: 10. Germline V gives CDR1 SGHRS, CDR2 YFSETQ. In DNA, the CDR3 is TGCGCCAGCAGCTCCCGGGGTAGCGGGGGATACTCCTACGAGCAGTACTTC. Residues: CASSSRGSGGYSYEQYF.

This clonotype was detected a few times. J is TRBJ2-3 and V is TRBV5-6, with 10 bases aligning to TRBD1. The V gene end was trimmed by 4 bases and the J gene end by 8 bases; junction bases not matched to a gene: 7. Germline V gene sequence: CDR1 SGHDT, CDR2 YYEEEE. This CDR3 contains 14 residues. The CDR3 coding sequence is TGTGCCAGCAGCGTGGGACAGGGGCTGGGTACGCAGTATTTT. Amino acids: CASSVGQGLGTQYF.

V usage is TRBV6-5 and J usage is TRBJ2-1; a possible D gene is TRBD1 (5 bases). CDR1 MNHEY and CDR2 SVGAGI come from the germline V gene. CDR3 length equals 15 residues. V was trimmed by 0 bases and J by 5 bases, leaving 11 bases between them. CDR3 bases: TGTGCCAGCAGTTACTCGAGCCGCAGGGACAATGAGCAGTTCTTC. Its protein product is CASSYSSRRDNEQFF.

This clonotype was seen a few times. This chain connects TRBV20-1 to TRBJ2-5; perhaps TRBD2 as D (5 bases). The CDR3 is 12 residues long. V shed 6 bases and J shed 2 bases, with 10 bases lying between them. Germline CDR1 and CDR2: DFQATT and SNEGSKA (reference sequence). The CDR3 nucleotides read TGCAGTGCCAGGACTCTGCAAGAGACCCAGTACTTC. Its protein is CSARTLQETQYF.

The chain joins TRBV2 to TRBJ2-3, with TRBD1 as a possible D gene (6 bases). The CDR3 sequence is 13 residues long. CDR1 SNHLY and CDR2 FYNNEI come from the germline V gene. The germline V and J ends were trimmed by 3 bases and 8 bases, with 12 bases remaining between them. In DNA form, the CDR3 reads TGTGCCAGCAGTGATGGGGTACAGGGTACGCAGTATTTT. Residues: CASSDGVQGTQYF.

There are a few counts of this clonotype. The chain recombines TRBV6-2 or TRBV6-3 with TRBJ2-7; no firm D call. CDR3 length: 12 amino acids. Germline V gene data show CDR1 as MNHEY and CDR2 as SVGEGT. V dropped 5 bases and J dropped 2 bases, with 7 bases sitting between them. The chain's CDR3 is CASSDIAYEQYF. In nucleotides, the CDR3 is TGTGCCAGCAGTGACATAGCCTACGAGCAGTACTTC.

This clonotype was counted a few times. The chain has TRBV18 and TRBJ2-3, with D possibly called TRBD1 or TRBD2 (5 bases each). The germline gives CDR1 KGHSH, CDR2 LQKENI. V lost 6 bases and J lost 2, with 9 bases in between. CDR3 length: 13 residues. The CDR3 spells CASSGRDTDTQYF. In DNA form, the CDR3 reads TGTGCCAGCTCGGGACGGGACACAGATACGCAGTATTTT. Full variable domain (missing parts from reference TRBV18 and TRBJ2-3): NAGVMQNPRHLVRRRGQEARLRCSPMKGHSHVYWYRQLPEEGLKFMVYLQKENIIDESGMPKERFSAEFPKEGPSILRIQQVVRGDSAAYFCASSGRDTDTQYFGPGTRLTVL.

This clonotype was observed at least ten times. The rearrangement links TRBV7-9 to TRBJ2-5, with D maybe TRBD1 (6 bases). The CDR3 consists of 14 residues. V was trimmed by 4 bases and J by 0 bases, leaving 9 bases between them. CDR1 is SEHNR, CDR2 FQNEAQ, per germline (reference sequence). The CDR3 loop is CASSSGTYQETQYF. Written as DNA, the CDR3 is TGTGCCAGCAGCTCCGGGACATACCAAGAGACCCAGTACTTC.

The sample holds a few counts of this clonotype. This chain links TRBV5-1 with TRBJ2-5, with D uncertain. With 0 bases removed from V and 5 bases from J, the gap between germline ends came to 14 bases. CDR1 and CDR2 (germline): SGHRS, YFSETQ. This CDR3 spans 15 amino acids. For the CDR3, the DNA is TGCGCCAGCAGCTTGGTTCAGGCAGAAGGGGAGACCCAGTACTTC. This sequence encodes CASSLVQAEGETQYF.

This chain links TRBV6-5 with TRBJ1-5; D is perhaps TRBD1 (5 bases). Germline V lookup: CDR1 MNHEY, CDR2 SVGAGI. The CDR3 is 15 amino acids. V was cut by 5 bases and J by 5 bases, with 16 bases left in between. The CDR3 bases are TGTGCCAGCAGTCAAGGGACCCTAAGCGATCAGCCCCAGCATTTT. It specifies CASSQGTLSDQPQHF.

This clonotype was detected ten times or more. This sequence joins TRBV5-1 and TRBJ2-7; TRBD1 matches 9 bases. Trimming took 3 bases from V and 3 from J; bases not matched to a gene: 10. Germline V CDR1 and CDR2: SGHRS, YFSETQ. The CDR3 contains 16 residues. The CDR3 bases are TGCGCCAGCAGCTCGGGACAGGGAGGGGGATACTACGAGCAGTACGTC. Amino acid sequence: CASSSGQGGGYYEQYV.

CDR3 in DNA: TGTGCCAGCAGCCGACTTGGAGGCCAGCCCCAGCATTTT. Translating gives CASSRLGGQPQHF. The chain uses TRBV7-9 and TRBJ1-5; D is undetermined. This CDR3 is built from 13 residues. CDR1 is SEHNR and CDR2 is FQNEAQ in the germline V gene (reference sequence). V gave up 5 bases and J gave up 7 bases, with 12 bases separating them.

This clonotype came up many times. The chain has TRBV28 and TRBJ1-1, with D perhaps matching TRBD1 (5 bases). Per germline, CDR1 MDHEN and CDR2 SYDVKM. V was cut by 7 bases and J by 1 base, with 10 bases left in between. CDR3 size: 13 residues. CDR3: CASKGRANTEAFF. CDR3 sequence (DNA): TGTGCCAGCAAAGGCAGGGCGAACACTGAAGCTTTCTTT.

This clonotype was observed a few times. This sequence joins TRBV20-1 and TRBJ1-1, with D maybe TRBD1 (5 bases). Germline V gene lookup returns CDR1 DFQATT and CDR2 SNEGSKA (reference sequence). The CDR3 consists of 13 residues. V lost 0 bases to trimming and J lost 10 bases, with 15 bases between them. The CDR3 coding sequence is TGCAGTGCTAGAGATGGCAGGGACCTTTTAGCTTTCTTT. Its protein is CSARDGRDLLAFF.

This clonotype has ten or more counts. The V call is TRBV6-5, the J call TRBJ1-2, with D unresolved. With 6 bases removed from V and 4 bases from J, the gap between germline ends came to 18 bases. The length of the CDR3 is 15 residues. CDR1 is MNHEY and CDR2 is SVGAGI in the germline V gene. CDR3 nucleotide sequence: TGTGCCAGCAGCAATCCTTTTCGAGGGTCCTATGGCTACACCTTC. Its protein product is CASSNPFRGSYGYTF.

This clonotype was counted between two and nine times. The rearrangement joins TRBV27 to TRBJ2-5, with TRBD1 matching over 7 bases. CDR1 and CDR2 (germline): MNHEY, SMNVEV (reference sequence). The junction had 5 bases not matched to a gene; V was cut back by 5 bases and J by 2 bases. This CDR3 is built from 14 residues. The CDR3 spells CASSKDRLQETQYF. The CDR3 DNA reads as TGTGCCAGCAGTAAGGACAGGCTACAAGAGACCCAGTACTTC.

The chain links TRBV7-8 to TRBJ1-2; unclear D gene. This CDR3 contains 16 residues. With 5 bases removed from V and 3 bases from J, the gap between germline ends came to 19 bases. Per germline, CDR1 SGHVS and CDR2 FQNEAQ. The CDR3 DNA sequence: TGTGCCAGCAGCCCCCGGACCCCATCCCCATACTATGGCTACACCTTC. Translated: CASSPRTPSPYYGYTF.

Only a few counts were recorded for this clonotype. The rearrangement uses TRBV5-1 and TRBJ1-2, with D maybe TRBD1 (6 bases). The V gene lost 4 bases and the J gene lost 4 bases, with 17 bases spanning the gap. This CDR3 has 15 amino acids. The germline V gene has CDR1 SGHRS and CDR2 YFSETQ. The CDR3 loop reads CASSRTVQGTYGYTF. In DNA form, the CDR3 reads TGCGCCAGCAGCCGGACTGTCCAGGGGACCTATGGCTACACCTTC.